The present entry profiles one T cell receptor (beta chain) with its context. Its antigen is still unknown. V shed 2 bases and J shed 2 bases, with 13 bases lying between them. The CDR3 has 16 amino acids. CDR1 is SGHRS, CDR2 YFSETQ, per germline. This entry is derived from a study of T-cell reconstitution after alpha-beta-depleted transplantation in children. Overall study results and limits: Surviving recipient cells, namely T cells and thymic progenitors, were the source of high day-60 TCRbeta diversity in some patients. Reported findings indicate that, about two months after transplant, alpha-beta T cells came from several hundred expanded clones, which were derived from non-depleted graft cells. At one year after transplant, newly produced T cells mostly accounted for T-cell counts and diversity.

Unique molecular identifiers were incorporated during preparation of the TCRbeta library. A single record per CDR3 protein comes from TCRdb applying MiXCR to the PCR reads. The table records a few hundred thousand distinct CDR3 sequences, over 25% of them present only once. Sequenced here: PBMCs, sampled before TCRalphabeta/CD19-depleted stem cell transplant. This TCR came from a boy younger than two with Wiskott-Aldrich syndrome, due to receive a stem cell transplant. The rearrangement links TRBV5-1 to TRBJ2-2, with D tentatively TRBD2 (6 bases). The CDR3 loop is CASSFRLALNTGELFF. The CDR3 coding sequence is TGCGCCAGCAGCTTTCGGCTAGCGTTAAACACCGGGGAGCTGTTTTTT.